Each of the 25 T cell receptor beta chains below was sequenced from the same sample in a study of CD8+CD57+ T cells in acquired aplastic anemia. Genomic DNA, the template, was used for profiling of the TCR beta VDJ and CDR3. TCRdb analysed the reads with MiXCR anew, one entry per CDR3 protein. This sample has approximately 130,000 distinct CDR3 sequences, with less than 45% found just once. The material sequenced was sorted CD4+, CD8+, or CD8+CD57+ T cells (not recorded which) from PBMCs. These TCRs come from a human donor in good health, serving as a control.

The table lists this clonotype with a few counts. J is TRBJ2-7 and V is TRBV2; perhaps D is TRBD1 or TRBD2 (5 bases each). With 6 bases removed from V and 0 bases from J, the gap between germline ends came to 12 bases. Looked up from germline, CDR1 is SNHLY and CDR2 is FYNNEI. This CDR3 is 14 amino acids long. CDR3 sequence: CASSWDRSSYEQYF. CDR3 nucleotide sequence: TGTGCCAGCAGCTGGGACCGGAGCTCCTACGAGCAGTACTTC. The entire variable domain, with the rest obtained from reference TRBV2 and TRBJ2-7, is as follows: EPEVTQTPSHQVTQMGQEVILRCVPISNHLYFYWYRQILGQKVEFLVSFYNNEISEKSEIFDDQFSVERPDGSNFTLKIRSTKLEDSAMYFCASSWDRSSYEQYFGPGTRLTVT.

This clonotype occurred many times. The chain carries TRBV12-3 or TRBV12-4 and TRBJ1-4, with D unclear. The CDR3 totals 15 residues. V was shortened by 6 bases and J by 0 bases, with 11 bases between the two germline ends. As DNA, the CDR3 is TGTGCCAGCAGCCGAGACCCAGCAACTAATGAAAAACTGTTTTTT. Residues: CASSRDPATNEKLFF.

Worth noting for this clonotype: A read error may be the cause here, since a much bigger clone is one base away. The chain carries TRBV3-1 and TRBJ2-3; no definite D call. CDR1 and CDR2 from the germline V gene are LGHDT and YNNKEL (reference sequence). The CDR3 contains 13 residues. This CDR3 reads CPSSHPSTDTQYF. In nucleotides, the CDR3 is TGTCCCAGCAGCCATCCAAGCACAGATACGCAGTATTTT.

As concerns this clonotype: At one boundary the junction diverges from the germline segment, which might be a read error. V usage is TRBV5-1 and J usage is TRBJ2-3; D is perhaps TRBD2 (7 bases). CDR3 length: 15 residues. Germline V gene lookup returns CDR1 SGHRS and CDR2 YFSETQ. The CDR3 DNA reads as TGCGCCAGCAGCTTGGAAGGGGGGGGAACAGATACGCGGTATTTT. Translated, it gives CASSLEGGGTDTRYF.

This clonotype was seen ten or more times. The chain couples TRBV12-5 to TRBJ1-2; 10 nucleotides agree with TRBD1. In germline, CDR1 is LGHNT, CDR2 FRNRAP. The CDR3 sequence is 15 residues long. J gave up 7 bases and V 0 bases, and 5 bases lay outside the gene matches. The CDR3: CASGLVPDRGPGYTF. The CDR3 DNA is TGTGCTAGTGGTTTGGTACCTGACAGGGGGCCTGGCTACACCTTC.

The chain employs TRBV10-3 and TRBJ1-3, with D unclear. V shed 7 bases and J shed 11 bases, with 12 bases lying between them. This CDR3 spans 11 amino acids. Germline lookup yields CDR1 ENHRY and CDR2 SYGVKD. CDR3 protein: CAITDDVSIYF. CDR3 bases: TGTGCCATCACCGATGATGTCTCCATATATTTT.

Many counts were recorded for this clonotype. The V call is TRBV20-1, the J call TRBJ2-1, with D perhaps matching TRBD2 (6 bases). Per the germline V gene, CDR1 is DFQATT and CDR2 is SNEGSKA (reference sequence). V lost 4 bases, J lost 0 bases, and 13 bases lay in between. This CDR3 contains 15 residues. The chain's CDR3 is CSATYFGGSYNEQFF. CDR3 DNA sequence: TGCAGTGCTACCTACTTCGGGGGCTCCTACAATGAGCAGTTCTTC.

V usage is TRBV19 and J usage is TRBJ1-4; 9 bases map to TRBD1. CDR1 is LNHDA, CDR2 SQIVND, per germline (reference sequence). The CDR3 totals 14 residues. J was trimmed by 5 bases and V by 3 bases; bases with no gene match: 1. The CDR3 spells CASSMGQGNEKLFF. CDR3 DNA: TGTGCCAGTAGTATGGGACAGGGAAATGAAAAACTGTTTTTT. Together with reference TRBV19 and TRBJ1-4, the CDR3 gives the full variable domain: DGGITQSPKYLFRKEGQNVTLSCEQNLNHDAMYWYRQDPGQGLRLIYYSQIVNDFQKGDIAEGYSVSREKKESFPLTVTSAQKNPTAFYLCASSMGQGNEKLFFGSGTQLSVL.

This rearrangement joins TRBV7-9 to TRBJ1-1; D call uncertain. Trimming pared 3 bases from V and 0 bases from J, leaving 5 bases between. This CDR3 has 13 residues. Germline loops: CDR1 SEHNR, CDR2 FQNEAQ (reference sequence). In nucleotides, the CDR3 is TGTGCCAGCAGCTTCCCGGTGAACACTGAAGCTTTCTTT. Protein product: CASSFPVNTEAFF.

The chain joins TRBV24-1 to TRBJ2-2; D remains ambiguous. V was trimmed by 3 bases and J by 6 bases, leaving 4 bases between them. The CDR3 sequence is 12 residues long. Germline values: CDR1 KGHDR, CDR2 SFDVKD. The CDR3 DNA reads TGTGCCACCAGTGATCTGTCCGGGGAGCTGTTTTTT. Translated, it gives CATSDLSGELFF.

This clonotype has ten or more counts. V and J are TRBV20-1 and TRBJ1-1, with 7 bases fitting TRBD1. This CDR3 spans 12 amino acids. Germline CDR1 DFQATT, CDR2 SNEGSKA (reference sequence). The trim removed 7 bases at V and 6 bases at J, leaving 8 bases unmatched. CDR3 bases: TGCAGTGTTGAGGGGGCCCGGTCTGAAGCTTTCTTT. The encoded protein is CSVEGARSEAFF.

This clonotype was found many times. V is TRBV2 and J is TRBJ2-1, with D uncertain. CDR3 length: 13 amino acids. V lost 8 bases and J lost 5, with 13 bases in between. Germline V gene data show CDR1 as SNHLY and CDR2 as FYNNEI. The CDR3, as DNA: TGTGCCAGCTCCCCTAGTGACCACAATGAGCAGTTCTTC. It yields the protein CASSPSDHNEQFF.

This clonotype showed up just a few times. At one of its ends the junction is not consistent with the germline gene, which may arise from a read error. The chain employs TRBV9 and TRBJ2-3, with 8 bases that match TRBD2. The length of the CDR3 is 16 residues. CDR1 is SGDLS, CDR2 YYNGEE, per germline. CDR3 amino acids: CASSVAGGVLTDTRYF. The CDR3 nucleotides are TGTGCCAGCAGCGTAGCCGGGGGGGTCCTCACAGATACGCGGTATTTT.

This chain links TRBV19 with TRBJ1-1; the D is unclear. The germline V gene encodes CDR1 LNHDA and CDR2 SQIVND (reference sequence). The germline V and J ends were trimmed by 2 bases and 3 bases, with 16 bases remaining between them. CDR3 length equals 16 residues. The CDR3 sequence is CASSIFSTNGDTEAFF. CDR3 bases: TGTGCCAGTAGTATATTCTCTACGAACGGGGACACTGAAGCTTTCTTT.

The chain carries TRBV4-3 and TRBJ1-1, with no clear D. Per the germline V gene, CDR1 is LGHNA and CDR2 is YSLEER. The CDR3 runs 14 residues. V lost 2 bases to trimming and J lost 0 bases, with 7 bases between them. DNA for the CDR3: TGCGCCAGCAGCCAAAGCACAATGAACACTGAAGCTTTCTTT. Its translation: CASSQSTMNTEAFF.

Comments on this clonotype: This could be a read error, since a much larger clone is one nucleotide away. This chain uses TRBV5-4 with TRBJ2-3; 9 positions agree with TRBD1. Germline loops: CDR1 SGHNT, CDR2 YYREEE (reference sequence). CDR3 length equals 15 residues. Here the CDR3 DNA reads TGTGCCAGCAGCAGTACCGGGACAGGGACAGGTACGCAGTATTTT. Protein sequence: CASSSTGTGTGTQYF.

As to this clonotype: A much more abundant neighbour one base away suggests this may be a read error. The chain's CDR3 is CVSSFGTSGYTYNEQFF. CDR3 bases: TGTGTCAGCAGTTTCGGGACTAGCGGCTATACCTACAATGAGCAGTTCTTC. The rearrangement uses TRBV12-3 or TRBV12-4 and TRBJ2-1; 11 bases fit TRBD2. This CDR3 spans 17 amino acids.

The sample holds a few counts of this clonotype. Since a much larger clone is just one base distant, this may be a read error. J is TRBJ2-3 and V is TRBV20-1; D might be TRBD1 (5 bases). The DNA end lines up better with TRBJ1-5; the J call may be wrong. The CDR3 spans 19 residues. From germline, CDR1 is DFQATT and CDR2 SNEGSKA (reference sequence). Here the CDR3 DNA reads TGCAGTGCTAGAGCCACATACACTCTAGCGGGGACTAGCACAGATACGCAGCATTTT. This gives the protein CSARATYTLAGTSTDTQHF.

Notes on this clonotype: This sequence may be a read error, since a much larger clone differs from it by one base. The CDR3 DNA reads TGTGCCACCAGTCCGGGTATCCGAAGCTCCTATAATTCACCCCTCCACTTT. It specifies CATSPGIRSSYNSPLHF. The J gene is TRBJ1-6, the V gene TRBV24-1; D gene uncertain. V gave up 6 bases and J gave up 0 bases, with 14 bases separating them. This CDR3 contains 17 residues. The germline gives CDR1 KGHDR, CDR2 SFDVKD.

The chain couples TRBV9 to TRBJ2-7; D is possibly TRBD1 or TRBD2 (5 bases each). Trimming left V 0 bases short and J 6 bases short, with 13 bases between. The CDR3 has 14 residues. The germline V gene has CDR1 SGDLS and CDR2 YYNGEE. The CDR3: CASSVAGRSAEQYF. The CDR3 DNA is TGTGCCAGCAGCGTAGCGGGACGGTCGGCCGAGCAGTACTTC.

The rearrangement uses TRBV7-9 and TRBJ2-3; no definite D call. Trimming took off 6 bases at V and 8 bases at J, with 12 bases between the two ends. In germline, CDR1 is SEHNR, CDR2 FQNEAQ (reference sequence). This CDR3 is built from 12 residues. This CDR3 is CASSSEVSTQYF. CDR3 sequence (DNA): TGTGCCAGCAGTTCAGAGGTCAGTACGCAGTATTTT.

As concerns this clonotype: A read error may produce the germline difference seen at one junction end. The chain carries TRBV2 and TRBJ1-5; TRBD1 is a possible D gene (5 bases). Germline CDR1 SNHLY, CDR2 FYNNEI. The CDR3 is 13 amino acids. CDR3 sequence: CASREGAAQPQHF. CDR3 coding DNA: TGTGCCAGCAGGGAAGGGGCAGCTCAGCCCCAGCATTTT. Variable domain in full (rest from reference TRBV2 and TRBJ1-5): EPEVTQTPSHQVTQMGQEVILRCVPISNHLYFYWYRQILGQKVEFLVSFYNNEISEKSEIFDDQFSVERPDGSNFTLKIRSTKLEDSAMYFCASREGAAQPQHFGDGTRLSIL.

This clonotype occurred many times. The J gene is TRBJ1-2, the V gene TRBV30; D not resolved. V lost 3 bases to trimming and J lost 0 bases, with 11 bases between them. From germline, CDR1 is GTSNPN and CDR2 SVGIG (reference sequence). The CDR3 has 14 amino acids. The CDR3 DNA sequence: TGTGCCTGGAGACCAGCGCAAACTAACTATGGCTACACCTTC. This encodes CAWRPAQTNYGYTF. The full variable domain, in which reference TRBV30 and TRBJ1-2 provide the parts outside the CDR3, is SQTIHQWPATLVQPVGSPLSLECTVEGTSNPNLYWYRQAAGRGLQLLFYSVGIGQISSEVPQNLSASRPQDRQFILSSKKLLLSDSGFYLCAWRPAQTNYGYTFGSGTRLTVV.

The chain couples TRBV2 to TRBJ1-2; no clear D. The CDR3 is 13 residues long. CDR1 and CDR2 from the germline V gene are SNHLY and FYNNEI. The ends were cut back, 3 bases at V and 8 bases at J, with 13 bases in the middle. The CDR3 coding sequence is TGTGCCAGCAGTGATGCGGGGATGGGCGGCTACACCTTC. Amino acids: CASSDAGMGGYTF. Together with reference TRBV2 and TRBJ1-2, the CDR3 gives the full variable domain: EPEVTQTPSHQVTQMGQEVILRCVPISNHLYFYWYRQILGQKVEFLVSFYNNEISEKSEIFDDQFSVERPDGSNFTLKIRSTKLEDSAMYFCASSDAGMGGYTFGSGTRLTVV.

This clonotype showed up many times. The V and J genes are TRBV6-5 and TRBJ2-2, with a weak D call TRBD1 (6 bases). V was clipped by 2 bases and J by 0 bases, with 7 bases between them. Germline CDR1 MNHEY, CDR2 SVGAGI. The CDR3 contains 15 residues. CDR3 loop: CASSYQGPNTGELFF. The CDR3 DNA sequence: TGTGCCAGCAGTTACCAGGGGCCGAACACCGGGGAGCTGTTTTTT.